Listed here is a single TCR beta chain. Antigen unknown. The germline V and J ends were trimmed by 1 base and 5 bases, with 11 bases remaining between them. The CDR3 has 14 residues. CDR1 is MNHEY and CDR2 is SMNVEV in the germline V gene (reference sequence). This entry belongs to a study of brain T cells in children with intractable seizures. Surgery cases with the highest brain T cell transcript signatures were chosen for sequencing. Pre-surgery treatment included at least one anti-epileptic drug. Overall study findings and caveats: Pre- and post-surgery blood differed in depth, so pre-surgery absences may be undersampling. Viral specificity was inferred only from CDR3 similarity; HCMV serostatus was unknown.

The protocol was immunoSEQ multiplex PCR, while the TCRdb copy is restricted to in-frame clones and leaves out a portion. This sample yields 60,000 to 65,000 clones, of which approximately 95% are seen a single time; roughly 0.4% belongs to the top ten. The rearrangement links TRBV27 to TRBJ2-5; TRBD2 might be the D (5 bases). The sample in question was peripheral blood, obtained at surgery. The TCR sequence derives from a boy younger than two with focal cortical dysplasia and intractable seizures. The CDR3 nucleotides read TGTGCCAGCAGTTTATTAGGGCCGGGGGAGACCCAGTACTTC. Its translation is CASSLLGPGETQYF.